The clone carrying this TCR beta chain turned up a few times. This CDR3 has 15 residues. The V end lost 6 bases, the J end lost 3 bases, and 18 bases lay between the germline ends. The germline V gene has CDR1 MNHNS and CDR2 SASEGT. This sample is part of a study of beta chain features in type 1 diabetes. Investigators reverse transcribed all isolated RNA, so they sequenced expressed TCRB transcripts. Measured with immunoSEQ multiplex PCR; TCRdb has only the in-frame clones, and not every one. The sample yields 400,000 to 450,000 clones, 14% seen once. The authors obtained over 98% purity in all sorted populations.

What was sequenced was naive CD4+ T cells from blood. The chain recombines TRBV6-1 with TRBJ2-7, with D possibly matching TRBD1 (6 bases). The sequence was obtained from a man younger than 45 in good health. The CDR3 coding sequence is TGTGCCAGCAGCGATGATATGGGCAGGGGCTACGAGCAGTACGTC. Translated, it gives CASSDDMGRGYEQYV.